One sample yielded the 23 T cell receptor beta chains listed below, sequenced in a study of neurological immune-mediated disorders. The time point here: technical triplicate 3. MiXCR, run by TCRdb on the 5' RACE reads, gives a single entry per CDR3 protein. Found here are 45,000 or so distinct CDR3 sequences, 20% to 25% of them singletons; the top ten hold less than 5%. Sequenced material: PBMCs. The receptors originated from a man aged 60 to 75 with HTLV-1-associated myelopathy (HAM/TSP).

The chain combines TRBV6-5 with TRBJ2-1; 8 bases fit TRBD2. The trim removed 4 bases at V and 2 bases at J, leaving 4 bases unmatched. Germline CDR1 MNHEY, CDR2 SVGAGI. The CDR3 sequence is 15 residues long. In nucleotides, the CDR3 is TGTGCCAGCAGTTGGGGTAGCGGGACCTACAATGAGCAGTTCTTC. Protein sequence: CASSWGSGTYNEQFF.

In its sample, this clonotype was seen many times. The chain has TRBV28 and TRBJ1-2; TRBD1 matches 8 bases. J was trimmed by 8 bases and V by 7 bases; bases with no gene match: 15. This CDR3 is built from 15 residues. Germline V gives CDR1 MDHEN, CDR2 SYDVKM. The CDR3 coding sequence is TGTGCCAGCACCCCTCAGGACAGGGCGTTGCGGGGCTACACCTTC. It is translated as CASTPQDRALRGYTF.

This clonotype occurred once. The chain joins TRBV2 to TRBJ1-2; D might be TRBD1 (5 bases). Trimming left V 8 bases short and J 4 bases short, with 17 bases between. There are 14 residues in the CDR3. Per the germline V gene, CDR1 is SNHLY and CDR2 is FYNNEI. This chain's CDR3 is CASALSRDVYGYTF. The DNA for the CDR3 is TGTGCCAGCGCCCTGAGCAGGGACGTCTATGGCTACACCTTC. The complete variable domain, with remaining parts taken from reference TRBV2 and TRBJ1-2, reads EPEVTQTPSHQVTQMGQEVILRCVPISNHLYFYWYRQILGQKVEFLVSFYNNEISEKSEIFDDQFSVERPDGSNFTLKIRSTKLEDSAMYFCASALSRDVYGYTFGSGTRLTVV.

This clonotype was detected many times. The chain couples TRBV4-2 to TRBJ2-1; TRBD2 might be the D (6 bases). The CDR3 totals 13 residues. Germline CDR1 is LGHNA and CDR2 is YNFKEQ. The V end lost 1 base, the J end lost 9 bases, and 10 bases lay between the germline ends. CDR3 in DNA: TGTGCCAGCAGCCAAGGGGGGGTAGGTGAGCAGTTCTTC. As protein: CASSQGGVGEQFF.

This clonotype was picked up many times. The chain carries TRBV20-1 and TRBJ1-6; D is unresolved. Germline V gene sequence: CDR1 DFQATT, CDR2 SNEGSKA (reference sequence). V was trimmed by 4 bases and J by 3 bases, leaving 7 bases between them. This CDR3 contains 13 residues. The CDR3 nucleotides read TGCAGTGCTAAACAGTACTATAATTCACCCCTCCACTTT. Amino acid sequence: CSAKQYYNSPLHF.

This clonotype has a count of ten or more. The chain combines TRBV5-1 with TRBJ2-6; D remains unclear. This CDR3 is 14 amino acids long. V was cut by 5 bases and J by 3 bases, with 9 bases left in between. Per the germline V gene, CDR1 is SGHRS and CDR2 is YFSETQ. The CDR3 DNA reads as TGCGCCAGCAGATTAAAACTTGGGGCCAACGTCCTGACTTTC. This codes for CASRLKLGANVLTF. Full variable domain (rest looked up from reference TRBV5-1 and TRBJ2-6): KAGVTQTPRYLIKTRGQQVTLSCSPISGHRSVSWYQQTPGQGLQFLFEYFSETQRNKGNFPGRFSGRQFSNSRSEMNVSTLELGDSALYLCASRLKLGANVLTFGAGSRLTVL.

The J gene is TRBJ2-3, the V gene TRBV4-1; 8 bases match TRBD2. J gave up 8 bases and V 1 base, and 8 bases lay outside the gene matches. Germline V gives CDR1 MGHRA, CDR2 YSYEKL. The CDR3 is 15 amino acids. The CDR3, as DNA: TGCGCCAGCAGCCAAGGGGATAGCGGGATATCTACGCAGTATTTT. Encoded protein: CASSQGDSGISTQYF.

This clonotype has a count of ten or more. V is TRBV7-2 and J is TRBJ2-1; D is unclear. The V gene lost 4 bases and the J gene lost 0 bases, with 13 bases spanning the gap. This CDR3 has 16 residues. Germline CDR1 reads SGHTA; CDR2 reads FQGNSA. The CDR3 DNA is TGTGCCAGCAGCTCGGAAGCGCGAAGCTCCTACAATGAGCAGTTCTTC. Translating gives CASSSEARSSYNEQFF. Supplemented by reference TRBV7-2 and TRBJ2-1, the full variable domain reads GAGVSQSPSNKVTEKGKDVELRCDPISGHTALYWYRQSLGQGLEFLIYFQGNSAPDKSGLPSDRFSAERTGGSVSTLTIQRTQQEDSAVYLCASSSEARSSYNEQFFGPGTRLTVL.

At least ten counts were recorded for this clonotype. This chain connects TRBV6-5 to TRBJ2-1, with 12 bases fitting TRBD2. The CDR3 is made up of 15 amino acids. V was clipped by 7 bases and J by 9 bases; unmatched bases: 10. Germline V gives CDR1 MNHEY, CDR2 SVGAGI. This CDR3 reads CASTVSTSGSGEQFF. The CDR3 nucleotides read TGTGCCAGCACCGTATCGACTAGCGGGAGTGGTGAGCAGTTCTTC.

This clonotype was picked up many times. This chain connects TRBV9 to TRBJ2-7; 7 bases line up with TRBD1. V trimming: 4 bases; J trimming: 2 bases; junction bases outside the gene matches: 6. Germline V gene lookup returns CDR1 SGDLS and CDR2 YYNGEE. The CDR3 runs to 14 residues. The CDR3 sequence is CASSPQDRTYEQYF. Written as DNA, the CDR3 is TGTGCCAGCAGCCCTCAGGACAGGACCTACGAGCAGTACTTC.

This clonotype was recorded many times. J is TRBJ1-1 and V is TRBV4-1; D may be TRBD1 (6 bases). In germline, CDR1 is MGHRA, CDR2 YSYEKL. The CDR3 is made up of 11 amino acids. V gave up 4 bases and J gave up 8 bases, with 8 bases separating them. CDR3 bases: TGCGCCAGCAGCCCAGGACAGGAAGCTTTCTTT. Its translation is CASSPGQEAFF.

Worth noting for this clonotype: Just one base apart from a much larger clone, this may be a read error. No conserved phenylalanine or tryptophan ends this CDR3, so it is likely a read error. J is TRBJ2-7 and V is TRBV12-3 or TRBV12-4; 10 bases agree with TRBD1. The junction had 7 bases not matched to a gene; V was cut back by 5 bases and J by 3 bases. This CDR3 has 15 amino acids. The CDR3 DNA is TGTGCCAGCAGTCTTTACCGGGACAGGGGCTACGAGCAGTACTTA. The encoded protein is CASSLYRDRGYEQYL.

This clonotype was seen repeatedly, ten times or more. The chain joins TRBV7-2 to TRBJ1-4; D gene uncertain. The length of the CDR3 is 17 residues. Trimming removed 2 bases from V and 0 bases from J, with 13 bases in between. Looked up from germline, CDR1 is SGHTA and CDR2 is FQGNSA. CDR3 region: CASSLLGTLATNEKLFF. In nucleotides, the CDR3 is TGTGCCAGCAGCTTACTAGGCACGCTTGCAACTAATGAAAAACTGTTTTTT.

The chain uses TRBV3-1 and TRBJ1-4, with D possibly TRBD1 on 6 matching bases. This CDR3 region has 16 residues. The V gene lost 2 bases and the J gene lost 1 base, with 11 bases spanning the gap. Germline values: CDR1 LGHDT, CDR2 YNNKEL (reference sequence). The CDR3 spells CASSQRPGQTNEKLFF. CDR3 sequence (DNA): TGTGCCAGCAGCCAACGTCCGGGACAAACTAATGAAAAACTGTTTTTT.

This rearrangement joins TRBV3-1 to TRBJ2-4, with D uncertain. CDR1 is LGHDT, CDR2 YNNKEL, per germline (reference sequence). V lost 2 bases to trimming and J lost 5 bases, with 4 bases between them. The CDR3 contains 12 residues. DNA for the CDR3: TGTGCCAGCAGCCAAAGTCAAAACATTCAGTACTTC. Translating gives CASSQSQNIQYF. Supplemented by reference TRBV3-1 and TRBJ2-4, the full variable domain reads DTAVSQTPKYLVTQMGNDKSIKCEQNLGHDTMYWYKQDSKKFLKIMFSYNNKELIINETVPNRFSPKSPDKAHLNLHINSLELGDSAVYFCASSQSQNIQYFGAGTRLSVL.

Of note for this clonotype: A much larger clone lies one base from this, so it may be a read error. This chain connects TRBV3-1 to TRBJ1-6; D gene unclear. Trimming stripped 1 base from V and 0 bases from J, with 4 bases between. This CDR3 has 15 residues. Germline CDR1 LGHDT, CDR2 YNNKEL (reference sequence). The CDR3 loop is CASSQGLSYNSPLHF. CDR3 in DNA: TGTGCCAGCAGCCAAGGTCTCTCCTATAATTCACCCCTCCACTTT.

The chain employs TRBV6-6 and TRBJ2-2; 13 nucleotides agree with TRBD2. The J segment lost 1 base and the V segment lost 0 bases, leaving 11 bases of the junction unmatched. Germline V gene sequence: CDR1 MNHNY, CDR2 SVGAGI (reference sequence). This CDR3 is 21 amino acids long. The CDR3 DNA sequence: TGTGCCAGCAGTTACTCGGGACCGGGACTAGCGGGATGGGAGAACACCGGGGAGCTGTTTTTT. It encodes CASSYSGPGLAGWENTGELFF.

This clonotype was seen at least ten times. CDR3 bases: TGCGCCAGCAGCCCCCGGGGTAGCGGGTCCCTAGGAGCCTACGAGCAGTACTTC. Translating gives CASSPRGSGSLGAYEQYF. The chain carries TRBV5-1 and TRBJ2-7; 7 nucleotides align to TRBD2. From germline, CDR1 is SGHRS and CDR2 YFSETQ. Trimming at V came to 4 bases and at J to 2 bases, leaving 18 bases not matched to a gene. The length of the CDR3 is 18 residues.

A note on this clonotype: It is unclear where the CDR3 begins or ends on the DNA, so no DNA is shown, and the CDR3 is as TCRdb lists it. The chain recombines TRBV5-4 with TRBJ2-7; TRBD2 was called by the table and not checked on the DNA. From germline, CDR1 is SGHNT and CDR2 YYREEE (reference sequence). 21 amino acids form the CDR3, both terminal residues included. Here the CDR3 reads CASSFYICSARGQGSAYEQYF.

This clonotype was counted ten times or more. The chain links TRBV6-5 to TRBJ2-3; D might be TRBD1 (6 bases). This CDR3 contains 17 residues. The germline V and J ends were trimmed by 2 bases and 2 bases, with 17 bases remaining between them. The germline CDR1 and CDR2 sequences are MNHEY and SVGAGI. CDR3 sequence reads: CASSYRGHRQDTDTQYF. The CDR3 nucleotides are TGTGCCAGCAGTTACCGGGGACACCGACAGGACACAGATACGCAGTATTTT.

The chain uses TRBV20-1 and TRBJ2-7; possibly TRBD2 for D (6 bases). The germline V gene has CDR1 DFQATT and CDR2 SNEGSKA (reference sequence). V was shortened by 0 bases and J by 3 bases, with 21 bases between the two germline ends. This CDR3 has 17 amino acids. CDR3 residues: CSAREVMSGEGFYEQYF. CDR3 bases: TGCAGTGCTAGAGAGGTGATGTCGGGGGAAGGATTCTACGAGCAGTACTTC.

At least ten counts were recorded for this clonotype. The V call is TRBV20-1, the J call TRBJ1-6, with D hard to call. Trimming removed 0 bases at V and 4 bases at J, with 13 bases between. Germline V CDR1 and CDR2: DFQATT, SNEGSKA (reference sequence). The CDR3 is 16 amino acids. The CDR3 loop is CSARDEGRSYNSPLHF. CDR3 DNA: TGCAGTGCTAGAGACGAGGGAAGGTCTTATAATTCACCCCTCCACTTT.

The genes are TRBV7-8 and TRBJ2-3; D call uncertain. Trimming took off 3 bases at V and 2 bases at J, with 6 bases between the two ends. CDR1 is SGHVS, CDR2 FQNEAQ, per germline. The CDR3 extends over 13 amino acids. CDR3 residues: CASSFGATDTQYF. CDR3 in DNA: TGTGCCAGCAGCTTTGGCGCCACAGATACGCAGTATTTT.